The 5 T cell receptor beta chains reported below all come from one sample, sequenced in a study of OX40 agonist ivuxolimab in advanced cancers. Measured with immunoSEQ multiplex PCR; TCRdb has only the in-frame clones, and not every one. Of around 70,000 clones listed, about 90% are singletons. Sequencing was performed on CD4+ or CD8+ T cells sorted from blood, taken in a trial of the OX40 agonist ivuxolimab. The source is an adult with an advanced solid tumor such as melanoma, head and neck, liver or kidney cancer.

This clone turned up a few times. CDR3 nucleotides: TGTGCCAGCAGCCGGAAAGGCTCCTACAATGAGCAGTTCTTC. Translation gives CASSRKGSYNEQFF. The chain recombines TRBV5-6 with TRBJ2-1; D is ambiguous. This CDR3 region has 14 residues. Trimming took 4 bases from V and 0 from J, leaving 8 bases between them. Germline V gives CDR1 SGHDT, CDR2 YYEEEE.

The CDR3 nucleotides read TGCGCCAGCAGGGGGACGGATAGCAATCAGCCCCAGCATTTT. It yields the protein CASRGTDSNQPQHF. The rearrangement joins TRBV10-2 to TRBJ1-5; weak D call: TRBD1 (5 bases). This CDR3 region has 14 residues. V shed 6 bases and J shed 0 bases, with 9 bases lying between them. Germline V gene lookup returns CDR1 WSHSY and CDR2 SAAADI.

This clone was counted only a few times. V usage is TRBV18 and J usage is TRBJ2-7, with D hard to call. CDR1 KGHSH and CDR2 LQKENI come from the germline V gene. The CDR3 is 13 residues long. V lost 5 bases and J 3 bases, leaving 11 bases between the germline ends. Here the CDR3 reads CASSTSELYEQYF. CDR3 coding DNA: TGTGCCAGCTCAACGTCGGAGCTCTACGAGCAGTACTTC.

The chain recombines TRBV7-9 with TRBJ2-3; 12 bases agree with TRBD2. The CDR3 spans 16 residues. The V gene's germline CDR1 is SEHNR and CDR2 FQNEAQ (reference sequence). Trimming at V came to 1 base and at J to 4 bases, leaving 3 bases not matched to a gene. This CDR3 reads CASSLGTSGVADTQYF. CDR3 bases: TGTGCCAGCAGCTTAGGGACTAGCGGGGTGGCAGATACGCAGTATTTT.

J is TRBJ1-5 and V is TRBV4-2; a weak D match, TRBD1 (5 bases). V lost 0 bases to trimming and J lost 3 bases, with 6 bases between them. Germline loops: CDR1 LGHNA, CDR2 YNFKEQ. This CDR3 contains 14 residues. Written as DNA, the CDR3 is TGTGCCAGCAGCCAAGATGGGACCAATCAGCCCCAGCATTTT. It translates to CASSQDGTNQPQHF.